The 8 T cell receptor beta chains in this list originate from one sample, sequenced in a study of cytomegalovirus exposure and HLA in healthy donors. A multiplex PCR was run with 60 Vbeta primers and 13 Jbeta primers. Clones were read by immunoSEQ multiplex PCR, and TCRdb kept only the in-frame ones, dropping some. The table lists about 140,000 clones, approximately 10% of them singletons, with 6.5% to 8.5% in the top ten. The specimen sequenced was PBMCs. The receptors come from a woman between 40 and 55 years old in good health and CMV-seropositive.

The gene calls are TRBV19 and TRBJ2-3; the D gene is possibly TRBD1 (5 bases). The CDR3 is 16 residues long. Germline V gene sequence: CDR1 LNHDA, CDR2 SQIVND (reference sequence). V shed 1 base and J shed 0 bases, with 11 bases lying between them. The CDR3 sequence is CASSIGGTASTDTQYF. CDR3 DNA sequence: TGTGCCAGTAGTATAGGGGGCACCGCTAGCACAGATACGCAGTATTTT.

The rearrangement joins TRBV5-1 to TRBJ1-6, with 11 bases lining up with TRBD1. With 4 bases clipped from V and 10 bases from J, the junction kept 4 bases outside the gene matches. Germline V gives CDR1 SGHRS, CDR2 YFSETQ. This CDR3 spans 14 amino acids. DNA for the CDR3: TGCGCCAGCAGCCGGGACAGGGGGAACTCACCCCTCCACTTT. It encodes CASSRDRGNSPLHF.

This chain links TRBV10-3 with TRBJ2-1, with 8 positions matching TRBD2. Germline V gene lookup returns CDR1 ENHRY and CDR2 SYGVKD. V trimming: 4 bases; J trimming: 6 bases; junction bases outside the gene matches: 8. The CDR3 extends over 15 amino acids. The CDR3 DNA reads TGTGCCATCAGTGCCACCGGGGGGGGATTCAATGAGCAGTTCTTC. Protein sequence: CAISATGGGFNEQFF.

This clone was counted only a few times. The V gene is TRBV12-5, the J gene TRBJ2-2, with 9 bases fitting TRBD1. CDR1 and CDR2 (germline): LGHNT, FRNRAP. The CDR3 is 15 amino acids. V lost 3 bases to trimming and J lost 4 bases; unmatched junction nucleotides: 3. Written as DNA, the CDR3 is TGTGCTAGTGGTTTAGGGACAGGGTTCACCGGGGAGCTGTTTTTT. Its protein is CASGLGTGFTGELFF.

The CDR3 here is CASSPGDRGAEKLFF. The CDR3 coding sequence is TGTGCCAGCAGTCCAGGGGACAGGGGGGCTGAAAAACTGTTTTTT. The chain links TRBV6-5 to TRBJ1-4, with TRBD1 matching over 11 bases. V trimming: 5 bases; J trimming: 7 bases; junction bases outside the gene matches: 6. The CDR3 runs 15 residues. Germline-derived CDR1 and CDR2 are MNHEY and SVGAGI.

Only a few counts were recorded for this clone. The V and J genes are TRBV19 and TRBJ1-1, with 11 bases identical to TRBD1. This CDR3 contains 16 residues. Germline-derived CDR1 and CDR2 are LNHDA and SQIVND (reference sequence). The V and J ends lost 7 bases and 4 bases, in that order; junction bases with no gene match: 11. CDR3 DNA sequence: TGTGCCAGTATAGACCTCGGGACAGGGGGGGCCACTGAAGCTTTCTTT. It is translated as CASIDLGTGGATEAFF.

This clone is categorized as medium-sized. CDR3 residues: CASSGTSGGYGELFF. CDR3 DNA sequence: TGTGCCAGCAGTGGGACTAGCGGGGGATACGGGGAGCTGTTTTTT. The rearrangement joins TRBV2 to TRBJ2-2, with 13 positions matching TRBD2. CDR1 SNHLY and CDR2 FYNNEI come from the germline V gene. CDR3 length equals 15 residues. V gave up 4 bases and J gave up 7 bases; unmatched junction bases: 3.

The chain uses TRBV5-1 and TRBJ2-3; 14 bases line up with TRBD2. This CDR3 contains 18 residues. After removal of 0 bases from V and 0 bases from J, the junction contained 3 bases not matched to a gene. Germline V gives CDR1 SGHRS, CDR2 YFSETQ. Written as DNA, the CDR3 is TGCGCCAGCAGCTTGGGACTAGCGGGGGGGATTAGCACAGATACGCAGTATTTT. It yields the protein CASSLGLAGGISTDTQYF.